The clone carrying this T cell receptor (beta chain) appeared a few times. Its target is unknown. This specimen comes from a study of CD4 T cells in relation to SARS-CoV-2 and coronaviruses. About the study: ViraFEST: approximately ten-day antigen culture of PBMCs, then TCR beta CDR3 sequencing. The restricting HLA molecule for shared crossreactive spike epitopes was mapped. Findings and caveats of the study: Samples before the pandemic and after infection were not matched within any donor.

The data were produced by immunoSEQ multiplex PCR, yet TCRdb's version contains in-frame clones alone and is incomplete. The profile shows some 30,000 clones, under 80% of them singletons. The CDR3 consists of 13 residues. V lost 5 bases and J 3 bases, leaving 11 bases between the germline ends. The germline gives CDR1 SGHTA, CDR2 FQGTGA. The TCR originated in an adult with COVID-19. The chain uses TRBV7-3 and TRBJ2-7, with TRBD1 as a possible D gene (6 bases). Sequencing was carried out using memory CD4+ T cells from PBMCs, cultured in vitro. CDR3 nucleotides: TGTGCCAGCAGCCCCGGGACACTCTACGAGCAGTACTTC. Amino acid sequence: CASSPGTLYEQYF.